The 26 T cell receptor beta chains listed next were all sequenced from one sample in a study of blood T cell repertoires in COVID-19. Some clones are missing from TCRdb's copy, which holds only in-frame ones; the method was immunoSEQ multiplex PCR. The sample holds 250,000 to 300,000 clones, more than 80% seen once. Sequenced input: PBMCs or T cells enriched from blood (not recorded which). The receptors were gathered from a woman aged 25 to 39 who had recovered from COVID-19.

The V and J genes are TRBV28 and TRBJ1-5; 8 nucleotides align to TRBD1. This CDR3 region has 15 residues. From germline, CDR1 is MDHEN and CDR2 SYDVKM. The trim removed 6 bases at V and 4 bases at J, leaving 8 bases unmatched. The DNA for the CDR3 is TGTGCCAGCAGGGGAGGACAGGGTGGAAATCAGCCCCAGCATTTT. Encoded protein: CASRGGQGGNQPQHF.

The sample holds one count of this clone. V is TRBV7-3 and J is TRBJ2-3; no definite D call. This CDR3 is built from 14 residues. The V gene lost 1 base and the J gene lost 6 bases, with 11 bases spanning the gap. Germline V gives CDR1 SGHTA, CDR2 FQGTGA. The CDR3 spells CASSLNPRTDTQYF. Here the CDR3 DNA reads TGTGCCAGCAGCTTAAACCCTAGAACCGATACGCAGTATTTT.

The gene calls are TRBV6-5 and TRBJ2-7; 14 bases agree with TRBD2. Germline CDR1 MNHEY, CDR2 SVGAGI. Trimming cost V 5 bases and J 4 bases; bases outside gene matches: 4. The CDR3 loop spans 15 amino acids. As DNA, the CDR3 is TGTGCCAGCAGTAGACGGACTAGCGGGAGGTACGAGCAGTACTTC. Protein: CASSRRTSGRYEQYF.

The chain employs TRBV7-8 and TRBJ1-2; D is uncertain. This CDR3 region has 13 residues. Germline values: CDR1 SGHVS, CDR2 FQNEAQ. Deletions cut 0 bases from V and 4 bases from J, with 6 bases between. The CDR3 bases are TGTGCCAGCAGCTTAGCGCTAGGCTATGGCTACACCTTC. This codes for CASSLALGYGYTF.

V usage is TRBV27 and J usage is TRBJ1-1, with D unresolved. The germline V and J ends were trimmed by 0 bases and 1 base, with 12 bases remaining between them. Germline assignment: CDR1 MNHEY and CDR2 SMNVEV (reference sequence). The CDR3 consists of 16 residues. CDR3 loop: CASSLSGMGANTEAFF. The CDR3 DNA follows: TGTGCCAGCAGTTTATCAGGGATGGGAGCGAACACTGAAGCTTTCTTT.

The gene calls are TRBV29-1 and TRBJ2-2, with TRBD2 matching 7 bases. V shed 7 bases, J shed 4 bases, and the junction held 9 bases outside the gene matches. Germline V gene sequence: CDR1 SQVTM, CDR2 ANQGSEA. The CDR3 is made up of 14 amino acids. Here the CDR3 reads CSAGAGAATGELFF. In nucleotides, the CDR3 is TGCAGCGCCGGGGCGGGAGCGGCCACCGGGGAGCTGTTTTTT.

V usage is TRBV20-1 and J usage is TRBJ2-1, with TRBD2 matching over 7 bases. There are 15 residues in the CDR3. J was trimmed by 9 bases and V by 3 bases; bases with no gene match: 14. Germline V CDR1 and CDR2: DFQATT, SNEGSKA (reference sequence). The CDR3 DNA reads as TGCAGTGCTAGTGGGTGGGAGGGCCTTGCTTCTGAGCAGTTCTTC. It specifies CSASGWEGLASEQFF.

The V and J genes are TRBV30 and TRBJ1-1; possibly TRBD1 for D (5 bases). The CDR3 contains 14 residues. CDR1 GTSNPN and CDR2 SVGIG come from the germline V gene (reference sequence). V was pared by 0 bases and J by 0 bases, with 8 bases between. The CDR3 coding sequence is TGTGCCTGGAGTGTGGGGCGGATGAACACTGAAGCTTTCTTT. Its translation: CAWSVGRMNTEAFF.

The chain carries TRBV5-1 and TRBJ2-7; no clear D gene. The ends were cut back, 4 bases at V and 2 bases at J, with 10 bases in the middle. Looked up from germline, CDR1 is SGHRS and CDR2 is YFSETQ. The CDR3 runs 13 residues. The CDR3 protein is CASSMDGPYEQYF. CDR3 coding DNA: TGCGCCAGCAGCATGGACGGTCCCTACGAGCAGTACTTC.

This rearrangement joins TRBV28 to TRBJ1-5; D remains unclear. Trimming left V 6 bases short and J 5 bases short, with 11 bases between. Germline V gives CDR1 MDHEN, CDR2 SYDVKM. The CDR3 contains 13 residues. Here the CDR3 reads CASSTTRDQPQHF. Written as DNA, the CDR3 is TGTGCCAGCAGCACCACACGGGATCAGCCCCAGCATTTT.

The chain carries TRBV21-1 and TRBJ1-5; the DNA was not used to check the table's D call, TRBD1. TRBV21-1 corresponds to a pseudogene. There are 15 residues in the CDR3. CDR3 coding DNA: TGTGCCAGCAGCAAACCTCGACAGGTCAATCAGCCCCAGCATTTT. This translates into CASSKPRQVNQPQHF.

This clone showed up just once. The V and J genes are TRBV28 and TRBJ2-1; TRBD1 matches at 7 bases. V was clipped by 5 bases and J by 10 bases; unmatched bases: 17. There are 16 residues in the CDR3. Germline CDR1 reads MDHEN; CDR2 reads SYDVKM. The CDR3 nucleotides are TGTGCCAGCAGTCTTGGGGTCCTACGACAGGGTGGGGAGCAGTTCTTC. Translation: CASSLGVLRQGGEQFF.

The chain is built from TRBV4-3 and TRBJ2-7, with 10 bases that match TRBD1. The CDR3 length is 17 residues. V shed 9 bases, J shed 3 bases, and the junction held 17 bases outside the gene matches. Germline CDR1 LGHNA, CDR2 YSLEER. CDR3 amino acids: CARTSGTGALLSYEQYF. CDR3 bases: TGCGCCAGGACTTCCGGGACAGGGGCCTTACTAAGCTACGAGCAGTACTTC.

The chain is built from TRBV25-1 and TRBJ2-3; tentative D call: TRBD2 (5 bases). The CDR3 spans 17 residues. The germline V gene encodes CDR1 MGHDK and CDR2 SYGVNS. V shed 6 bases and J shed 1 base, with 20 bases lying between them. CDR3 amino acids: CASRSSGGSRGTDTQYF. CDR3 coding DNA: TGTGCCAGCAGGTCCAGCGGTGGTTCGAGGGGCACAGATACGCAGTATTTT.

This chain joins TRBV5-1 and TRBJ2-5; 12 nucleotides align to TRBD2. The CDR3 has 18 amino acids. The germline V gene has CDR1 SGHRS and CDR2 YFSETQ. V lost 0 bases and J lost 2; bases outside the gene matches: 8. The CDR3 sequence is CASSLVATSGGGQETQYF. CDR3 coding DNA: TGCGCCAGCAGCTTGGTCGCGACTAGCGGGGGCGGGCAAGAGACCCAGTACTTC.

The chain combines TRBV6-5 with TRBJ1-2, with 7 bases that match TRBD1. This CDR3 region has 14 residues. V was clipped by 4 bases and J by 4 bases; unmatched bases: 6. Germline CDR1 reads MNHEY; CDR2 reads SVGAGI. The CDR3 sequence: CASSLRQGGYGYTF. The CDR3 nucleotides are TGTGCCAGCAGTTTACGACAGGGAGGCTATGGCTACACCTTC.

The rearrangement links TRBV27 to TRBJ1-2; 9 bases line up with TRBD1. The germline CDR1 and CDR2 sequences are MNHEY and SMNVEV (reference sequence). This CDR3 has 17 amino acids. The junction had 15 bases not matched to a gene; V was cut back by 6 bases and J by 4 bases. The CDR3 DNA follows: TGTGCCAGCAGCTACACAGGGGGCGCGGCGGAATTCTATGGCTACACCTTC. This encodes CASSYTGGAAEFYGYTF.

The gene calls are TRBV28 and TRBJ2-1; TRBD2 matches at 11 bases. With V trimmed by 6 bases and J by 6 bases, 4 bases remained unmatched. CDR3 length: 14 amino acids. The germline CDR1 and CDR2 sequences are MDHEN and SYDVKM. The CDR3 sequence: CASSRLAGTNEQFF. The CDR3 coding sequence is TGTGCCAGCAGCAGACTAGCGGGAACCAATGAGCAGTTCTTC.

The V and J genes are TRBV7-9 and TRBJ2-2, with 11 bases that match TRBD2. Germline V gene lookup returns CDR1 SEHNR and CDR2 FQNEAQ (reference sequence). This CDR3 is built from 17 residues. V shed 4 bases, J shed 4 bases, and the junction held 8 bases outside the gene matches. Written as DNA, the CDR3 is TGTGCCAGCAGCTCACGGGGACTAGCGGCCAGCACCGGGGAGCTGTTTTTT. It yields the protein CASSSRGLAASTGELFF. Variable domain in full (rest from reference TRBV7-9 and TRBJ2-2): DTGVSQNPRHKITKRGQNVTFRCDPISEHNRLYWYRQTLGQGPEFLTYFQNEAQLEKSRLLSDRFSAERPKGSFSTLEIQRTEQGDSAMYLCASSSRGLAASTGELFFGEGSRLTVL.

V usage is TRBV7-9 and J usage is TRBJ2-7; tentative D call: TRBD2 (5 bases). CDR1 is SEHNR and CDR2 is FQNEAQ in the germline V gene (reference sequence). CDR3 size: 12 residues. Trimming removed 6 bases from V and 3 bases from J, with 9 bases in between. The CDR3 nucleotides are TGTGCCAGCAGGGGAGACGGCTACGAGCAGTACTTC. It codes for CASRGDGYEQYF.

This chain joins TRBV24-1 and TRBJ2-1, with 10 nucleotides matching TRBD1. Trimming cost V 2 bases and J 9 bases; bases outside gene matches: 0. There are 13 residues in the CDR3. CDR1 is KGHDR, CDR2 SFDVKD, per germline. CDR3 region: CATSDWDRGEQFF. The CDR3 nucleotides read TGTGCCACCAGTGATTGGGACAGGGGTGAGCAGTTCTTC.

CDR3 in amino acids: CASSLGLASYNEQFF. Written as DNA, the CDR3 is TGTGCCAGCAGTCTCGGACTAGCCTCCTACAATGAGCAGTTCTTC. This chain uses TRBV3-1 (or the pseudogene TRBV3-2) with TRBJ2-1; 8 nucleotides line up with TRBD2. J was trimmed by 0 bases and V by 6 bases; bases with no gene match: 4. The V gene's germline CDR1 is LGHDT and CDR2 YNNKEL (reference sequence). This CDR3 spans 15 amino acids.

V and J are TRBV6-5 and TRBJ2-5, with D uncertain. The V gene's germline CDR1 is MNHEY and CDR2 SVGAGI. Between the trimmed V and J ends, which lost 7 bases and 1 base, there was a span of 10 bases. The CDR3 is made up of 13 amino acids. CDR3: CASNGDPQETQYF. The CDR3 DNA sequence: TGTGCCAGCAATGGAGATCCCCAAGAGACCCAGTACTTC.

The chain is built from TRBV6-2 or TRBV6-3 and TRBJ1-1; possibly TRBD1 for D (6 bases). In germline, CDR1 is MNHEY, CDR2 SVGEGT. CDR3 length: 15 residues. Trimming took 6 bases from V and 4 from J, leaving 18 bases between them. The CDR3 spells CASRPLGGGATEAFF. The CDR3 DNA sequence: TGTGCCAGCAGACCTTTGGGGGGGGGCGCCACTGAAGCTTTCTTT.

The count of this clone is one. The gene calls are TRBV30 and TRBJ2-1, with TRBD2 identical over 7 bases. With V trimmed by 0 bases and J by 3 bases, 8 bases remained unmatched. Germline CDR1 is GTSNPN and CDR2 is SVGIG (reference sequence). CDR3 length equals 16 residues. The CDR3 bases are TGTGCCTGGAGTGTAAACCTAGCGGTCAACTACAATGAGCAGTTCTTC. Translation gives CAWSVNLAVNYNEQFF. The full variable domain, its missing parts supplied by reference TRBV30 and TRBJ2-1, is SQTIHQWPATLVQPVGSPLSLECTVEGTSNPNLYWYRQAAGRGLQLLFYSVGIGQISSEVPQNLSASRPQDRQFILSSKKLLLSDSGFYLCAWSVNLAVNYNEQFFGPGTRLTVL.

The CDR3 reads CASSHGGSFETQYF. The CDR3 coding sequence is TGCGCCAGCAGCCATGGCGGGAGTTTCGAGACCCAGTACTTC. This chain connects TRBV4-1 to TRBJ2-5; 7 bases line up with TRBD2. The ends lost 3 bases at V and 5 bases at J; junction bases unmatched: 6. This CDR3 is 14 amino acids long. Germline V gives CDR1 MGHRA, CDR2 YSYEKL.